The 19 T cell receptor beta chains reported below all come from one sample, sequenced in a study of shared clonotypes between healthy human individuals. Profiled with immunoSEQ multiplex PCR; TCRdb holds only in-frame clones, not every one. In the table there are more than 2 million clones, nearly 97% of which are singletons. The source material was naive CD4+ T cells sorted from blood. Regarding subset: CD45RA+ positively selected. The receptors stem from a man between 18 and 29 years old in good health.

J is TRBJ2-6 and V is TRBV28; D is unresolved. Germline values: CDR1 MDHEN, CDR2 SYDVKM. The V end lost 2 bases, the J end lost 2 bases, and 10 bases lay between the germline ends. CDR3 length: 16 residues. CDR3 DNA: TGTGCCAGCAGTTTAGTTGGGGTCACTGGGGCCAACGTCCTGACTTTC. It codes for CASSLVGVTGANVLTF. Based on the CDR3 plus reference TRBV28 and TRBJ2-6, the full variable domain is DVKVTQSSRYLVKRTGEKVFLECVQDMDHENMFWYRQDPGLGLRLIYFSYDVKMKEKGDIPEGYSVSREKKERFSLILESASTNQTSMYLCASSLVGVTGANVLTFGAGSRLTVL.

The CDR3 coding sequence is TGTGCCAGCAGCGTAGGATGGGGTCCTTACGCCGGGGAGCTGTTTTTT. Its protein product is CASSVGWGPYAGELFF. This chain joins TRBV9 and TRBJ2-2; D not certain. Looked up from germline, CDR1 is SGDLS and CDR2 is YYNGEE. CDR3 length equals 16 residues. V was pared by 0 bases and J by 6 bases, with 15 bases between.

This clone was observed a single time. The chain joins TRBV10-3 to TRBJ2-1; 7 bases map to TRBD2. The CDR3 spans 16 residues. V shed 10 bases, J shed 0 bases, and the junction held 12 bases outside the gene matches. The germline CDR1 and CDR2 sequences are ENHRY and SYGVKD. The CDR3 bases are TGTGCCACCGGGGGAGGGATTCGGGGCTCCTACAATGAGCAGTTCTTC. Translated: CATGGGIRGSYNEQFF.

The chain couples TRBV5-4 to TRBJ2-2; D uncertain. Trimming removed 0 bases from V and 1 base from J, with 10 bases in between. The CDR3 extends over 16 amino acids. Germline lookup yields CDR1 SGHNT and CDR2 YYREEE (reference sequence). CDR3 DNA: TGTGCCAGCAGCTTGGCGGCACCCCAGAACACCGGGGAGCTGTTTTTT. As protein: CASSLAAPQNTGELFF.

V gene TRBV2 combines with J gene TRBJ1-1; weak D call: TRBD1 (5 bases). CDR3 size: 10 residues. The germline V and J ends were trimmed by 4 bases and 11 bases, with 8 bases remaining between them. Germline loops: CDR1 SNHLY, CDR2 FYNNEI. The CDR3, as DNA: TGTGCCAGCAGTGCAGGGAAGGCTTTCTTT. Its translation is CASSAGKAFF.

The chain links TRBV29-1 to TRBJ2-1, with unresolved D. From germline, CDR1 is SQVTM and CDR2 ANQGSEA. The V end was cut by 3 bases, the J end by 0 bases, with 9 bases between. This CDR3 is built from 14 residues. This CDR3 reads CSVDSRSSYNEQFF. DNA of the CDR3: TGCAGCGTTGACTCCAGGAGCTCCTACAATGAGCAGTTCTTC.

On this clone itself: One end of the junction fails to match germline, which may point to a read error. The chain recombines TRBV11-2 with TRBJ2-7, with a weak D call TRBD1 (5 bases). In germline, CDR1 is SGHAT, CDR2 FQNNGV. This CDR3 has 15 residues. The CDR3 region is CASSPLQDRVYGQYF. Here the CDR3 DNA reads TGTGCCAGCAGCCCACTACAGGACCGGGTTTACGGGCAGTACTTC.

V gene TRBV5-5 combines with J gene TRBJ1-2, with D possibly TRBD1 on 6 matching bases. Germline assignment: CDR1 SGHKS and CDR2 YYEKEE (reference sequence). The CDR3 is made up of 12 amino acids. Trimming took off 4 bases at V and 5 bases at J, with 9 bases between the two ends. CDR3 residues: CASSSTGYGYTF. The CDR3, as DNA: TGTGCCAGCAGCAGCACAGGGTATGGCTACACCTTC.

The V and J genes are TRBV9 and TRBJ2-5; D perhaps matches TRBD2 (6 bases). V lost 0 bases to trimming and J lost 6 bases, with 21 bases between them. Germline V gives CDR1 SGDLS, CDR2 YYNGEE. This CDR3 is 17 amino acids long. The CDR3 nucleotides are TGTGCCAGCAGCGTAGGGGTCAGCAGCGCCGGGGGAAAGACCCAGTACTTC. Translation gives CASSVGVSSAGGKTQYF.

J is TRBJ2-7 and V is TRBV5-8, with D perhaps TRBD2 (6 bases). Germline lookup yields CDR1 SGHTS and CDR2 YDEGEE. The CDR3 runs to 15 residues. Trimming cost V 2 bases and J 2 bases, with 14 bases left between them. CDR3 DNA: TGTGCCAGCAGCTTTGGGGGGACCAAGCCCTACGAGCAGTACTTC. It translates to CASSFGGTKPYEQYF.

The V gene is TRBV9, the J gene TRBJ2-1, with no clear D. CDR3 length: 15 amino acids. The V end lost 4 bases, the J end lost 0 bases, and 11 bases lay between the germline ends. The germline CDR1 and CDR2 sequences are SGDLS and YYNGEE. DNA for the CDR3: TGTGCCAGCAGCTTCGACTCGAACTCCTACAATGAGCAGTTCTTC. Translated, it gives CASSFDSNSYNEQFF.

The chain employs TRBV11-3 and TRBJ2-7; no definite D call. V was pared by 1 base and J by 7 bases, with 11 bases between. Per germline, CDR1 SGHNT and CDR2 YENEEA. The CDR3 has 13 residues. The CDR3 protein is CASSLGGVGEQYF. The CDR3 DNA sequence: TGTGCCAGCAGCTTAGGTGGGGTCGGGGAGCAGTACTTC.

This clone is a singleton in its sample. Distinct nucleotide sequences in the sample also encode this CDR3. The CDR3 DNA follows: TGTGCCAGCAGCCCATACAATGAGCAGTTCTTC. This gives the protein CASSPYNEQFF. The chain recombines TRBV11-2 with TRBJ2-1; D call uncertain. V dropped 5 bases and J dropped 4 bases, with 3 bases sitting between them. Germline V gives CDR1 SGHAT, CDR2 FQNNGV. The CDR3 runs 11 residues.

This chain links TRBV10-3 with TRBJ2-2; the match to TRBD2 covers 12 bases. Trimming removed 6 bases from V and 6 bases from J; junction bases left unmatched: 11. The CDR3 runs 17 residues. Germline-derived CDR1 and CDR2 are ENHRY and SYGVKD. Here the CDR3 reads CAIRETSGRCWAGELFF. The DNA of the CDR3 is TGTGCCATCAGGGAGACTAGCGGGAGATGTTGGGCCGGGGAGCTGTTTTTT.

In this sample, this clone turned up a few times. The chain combines TRBV5-8 with TRBJ1-2; tentative D call: TRBD1 (6 bases). The CDR3 has 14 residues. The V end lost 0 bases, the J end lost 5 bases, and 11 bases lay between the germline ends. In germline, CDR1 is SGHTS, CDR2 YDEGEE. The CDR3 DNA sequence: TGTGCCAGCAGCTTGGGCAGGGGACTTTATGGCTACACCTTC. It encodes CASSLGRGLYGYTF.

The CDR3 region has the DNA TGTGCCTGGAATAAGGTGGGCACAGATACGCAGTATTTT. Amino acid sequence: CAWNKVGTDTQYF. The chain carries TRBV30 and TRBJ2-3; no clear D. The ends were cut back, 4 bases at V and 1 base at J, with 9 bases in the middle. The CDR3 extends over 13 amino acids. Germline assignment: CDR1 GTSNPN and CDR2 SVGIG (reference sequence).

V is TRBV11-2 and J is TRBJ2-3, with D unresolved. CDR1 and CDR2 (germline): SGHAT, FQNNGV. V was cut by 3 bases and J by 2 bases, with 6 bases left in between. The CDR3 covers 13 residues. The CDR3 loop reads CASSFPFTDTQYF. DNA for the CDR3: TGTGCCAGCAGCTTTCCTTTCACAGATACGCAGTATTTT.

The chain links TRBV5-1 to TRBJ2-5, with 12 bases that match TRBD2. The V segment lost 2 bases and the J segment 4 bases; nucleotides outside the gene matches: 6. CDR1 SGHRS and CDR2 YFSETQ come from the germline V gene. The CDR3 is 16 amino acids. The CDR3 coding sequence is TGCGCCAGCAGCTTCACACCTAGCGGGAGGGGAGAGACCCAGTACTTC. Its translation: CASSFTPSGRGETQYF.

The chain combines TRBV2 with TRBJ1-6; 9 nucleotides line up with TRBD1. Per the germline V gene, CDR1 is SNHLY and CDR2 is FYNNEI. Trimming cost V 6 bases and J 7 bases; bases outside gene matches: 7. The CDR3 loop spans 15 amino acids. The CDR3 region has the DNA TGTGCCAGCAGCCCGACAGGGGGAGAGAATTCACCCCTCCACTTT. This codes for CASSPTGGENSPLHF.